This T cell receptor beta chain was captured by sequencing in a study of T cell responses to AZD1222 COVID-19 vaccine. V shed 2 bases and J 6 bases; nucleotides not matched to a gene: 11. The germline gives CDR1 SGHNT, CDR2 YENEEA. The CDR3 spans 17 residues. The data were produced by immunoSEQ multiplex PCR, yet TCRdb's version contains in-frame clones alone and is incomplete. The sample holds approximately 170,000 clones, 80% to 90% seen once. General observations from the study: Without day 14 samples, only post-peak T cell repertoires were studied.

Of note for this clone: As yet, its antigen is unknown.

V gene TRBV11-3 combines with J gene TRBJ2-2; 8 bases align to TRBD1. Sequencing was performed on peripheral blood, taken on day 0 of AZD1222 vaccination. The clonotype originates from an adult in good health. CDR3: CASSLQSGTGSSGELFF. The CDR3 coding sequence is TGTGCCAGCAGCTTACAATCCGGGACAGGTTCCTCCGGGGAGCTGTTTTTT.